The sequence of this T cell receptor (beta chain) was determined in a study of T-cell memory formation after mild COVID-19. General observations from the study: Clones contracting over day 15 to 85 were CD4/CD8 balanced, with later expanders leaning CD4+. CD8+ contracting clones occupied EMRA, while CD4+ ones occupied mainly CM and EM. Prior to infection, memory already included some responding clones, suggesting cross-reactive memory joined.

It was 5'RACE with constant-segment primers that produced the TCR alpha and TCR beta cDNA libraries, which carried sample barcodes and UMIs. TCRdb re-called the 5' RACE reads through MiXCR, storing one row per CDR3 protein. The repertoire includes 400,000 or so distinct CDR3 sequences, 20% of them detected once, and around 9.2% sits in the top ten. Trimming took 5 bases from V and 2 from J, leaving 11 bases between them. CDR1 is SGHTA, CDR2 FQGNSA, per germline. The CDR3 is made up of 14 amino acids. This clonotype was seen a few times. Antigen specificity is unknown. The rearrangement joins TRBV7-2 to TRBJ2-3; D is perhaps TRBD1 (7 bases). What was sequenced was PBMCs or a T cell subset sorted from them (not recorded which). The receptor comes from an adult woman who had mild COVID-19 (a few samples of this study predate the infection). Cell type and time point are not known. The CDR3 loop is CASSQGGPTDTQYF. In DNA, the CDR3 is TGTGCCAGCAGCCAGGGGGGACCCACAGATACGCAGTATTTT.